The text below deals with one T cell receptor beta chain. Its specificity is not known. This record belongs to a study of graft-versus-host responses after intestinal transplantation. Study-level background: The recipients all started with anti-thymocyte globulin induction and then took tacrolimus and steroids for around three years.

Some clones are missing from TCRdb's copy, which holds only in-frame ones; the method was immunoSEQ multiplex PCR. Found here are tens of thousands of clones, 75% to 95% of them singletons; the top ten hold less than 8.5%. Study-level points and caveats: Allograft graft-versus-host to host-versus-graft clonal ratios ran high in patients with graft-donor T cell macrochimerism.

This clonotype was sampled from a human donor who was the organ donor for an intestinal transplant. Sequences were derived from unstimulated CD8+ T cells sorted from spleen or lymph node cells, sampled before transplant.

The CDR3 DNA follows: TGTGCCAGCAGTTACTCGGGTCTAGCGGGAGCCTACGAGCAGTACTTC. Amino acids: CASSYSGLAGAYEQYF. The J gene is TRBJ2-7, the V gene TRBV6-6, with 10 bases matching TRBD2. Germline V gene sequence: CDR1 MNHNY, CDR2 SVGAGI (reference sequence). The V gene end was trimmed by 0 bases and the J gene end by 2 bases; junction bases not matched to a gene: 4. The CDR3 consists of 16 residues.